The rows below give T cell receptor beta chains drawn from one sample of a study of blood T cell repertoires in COVID-19. Some clones are missing from TCRdb's copy, which holds only in-frame ones; the method was immunoSEQ multiplex PCR. The data show 85,000 to 95,000 clones, with around 88% seen just once and over 0.45% held by the top ten. The specimen sequenced was peripheral blood. These receptors came from a man aged 55 to 69 with acute or convalescent COVID-19. Each CDR3 is given without its conserved first and last residue. Where a row states a size, it is once, few, many or the class of an expanded clone; other rows omit it.

V: TRBV5-1; size: .; CDR3: ASSVDSYGYT
V: TRBV10-1; size: few; CDR3: ASSESWRGATYNEQF
V: TRBV12-3/TRBV12-4; size: .; CDR3: ASRPGPGGGQY
V: TRBV5-1; size: .; CDR3: ASSPGQGASQPQH
V: TRBV29-1; size: .; CDR3: SAETSFLEGTIY
V: TRBV21-1; size: .; CDR3: ASSKIGSYSPRDSPLH
V: TRBV14; size: .; CDR3: ASSKDRVTEAF
V: TRBV11-1; size: few; CDR3: ASSLGRRVYTDTQY
V: TRBV19; size: .; CDR3: ASSIRLDRSPYEQY
V: TRBV5-1; size: .; CDR3: ASSYDSGDGYT
V: TRBV5-4; size: .; CDR3: ASSLEGPRLWETQY
V: TRBV5-1; size: .; CDR3: ASSLGSANYNSPLH
V: TRBV5-6; size: .; CDR3: ASSFLLIWDTDTEAF
V: TRBV7-8; size: .; CDR3: ASSLRRVENTEAF
V: TRBV28; size: once; CDR3: ASKTAGNTIY
V: TRBV5-6; size: .; CDR3: ASSGEGQGINEQY
V: TRBV6-5; size: few; CDR3: ASRQLAPSYEQY
V: TRBV27; size: .; CDR3: ASSFHGGNEKLF
V: TRBV28; size: .; CDR3: ASSITGGPQETQY
V: TRBV7-3; size: .; CDR3: ASSARQHSTQY
V: TRBV6-6; size: .; CDR3: ASKGGDEAF
V: TRBV6-1; size: .; CDR3: ASSEWGTGERGYT
V: TRBV27; size: .; CDR3: ASSFGGQGAGNTIY
V: TRBV19; size: .; CDR3: ASSIDRLAGGVLSTDTQY
V: TRBV2; size: .; CDR3: ASSPRGRGGQETQY
V: TRBV28; size: .; CDR3: ASSTPGTGRHGYT
V: TRBV10-1; size: few; CDR3: ASSESSGLAGAEQF
V: TRBV5-1; size: .; CDR3: ASSTRTGTETQY
V: TRBV6-5; size: few; CDR3: ASRPDFTNYEQY
V: TRBV5-1; size: .; CDR3: ASSLDPGYEQY
V: TRBV19; size: .; CDR3: ASSRLAGDQETQY
V: TRBV29-1; size: few; CDR3: SVVQGAYNSPLH
V: TRBV27; size: .; CDR3: ASTPRRGLPSRSSSYEQY
V: TRBV19; size: .; CDR3: ASSRDSYTEAF
V: TRBV18; size: .; CDR3: ASSPRRGGTEAF
V: TRBV5-1; size: .; CDR3: ASSLTGTGVGYGYT
V: TRBV7-2; size: .; CDR3: ASSLEGALAGRHEQY
V: TRBV27; size: .; CDR3: ASSFMKGQGLAY
V: TRBV21-1; size: .; CDR3: ASSKADRSNYGYT
V: TRBV24-1; size: .; CDR3: ATSDPHQAGGYT